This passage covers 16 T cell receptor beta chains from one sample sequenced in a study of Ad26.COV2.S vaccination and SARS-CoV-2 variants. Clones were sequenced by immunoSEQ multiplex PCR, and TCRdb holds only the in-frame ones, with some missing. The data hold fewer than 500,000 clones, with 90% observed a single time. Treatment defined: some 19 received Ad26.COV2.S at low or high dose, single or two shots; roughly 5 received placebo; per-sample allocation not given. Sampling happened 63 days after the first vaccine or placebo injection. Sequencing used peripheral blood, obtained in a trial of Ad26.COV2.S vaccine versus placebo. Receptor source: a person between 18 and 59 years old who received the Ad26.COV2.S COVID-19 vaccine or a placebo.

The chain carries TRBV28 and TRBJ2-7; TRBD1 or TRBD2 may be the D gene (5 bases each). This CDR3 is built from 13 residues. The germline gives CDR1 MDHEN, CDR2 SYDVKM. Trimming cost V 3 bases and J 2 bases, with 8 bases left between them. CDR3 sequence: CASSFKGPYEQYF. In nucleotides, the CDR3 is TGTGCCAGCAGTTTCAAGGGACCCTACGAGCAGTACTTC.

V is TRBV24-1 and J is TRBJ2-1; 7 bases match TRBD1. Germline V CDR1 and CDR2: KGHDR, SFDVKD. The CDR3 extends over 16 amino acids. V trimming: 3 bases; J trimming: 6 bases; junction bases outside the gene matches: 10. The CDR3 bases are TGTGCCACCAGTGATAGACAGGGTTGGGGTGGCAATGAGCAGTTCTTC. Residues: CATSDRQGWGGNEQFF.

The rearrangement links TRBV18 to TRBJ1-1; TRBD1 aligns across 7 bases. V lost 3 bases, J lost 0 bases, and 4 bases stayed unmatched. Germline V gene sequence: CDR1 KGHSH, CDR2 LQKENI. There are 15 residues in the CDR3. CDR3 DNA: TGTGCCAGCTCACCCGGGACAGAGCTGAACACTGAAGCTTTCTTT. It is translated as CASSPGTELNTEAFF.

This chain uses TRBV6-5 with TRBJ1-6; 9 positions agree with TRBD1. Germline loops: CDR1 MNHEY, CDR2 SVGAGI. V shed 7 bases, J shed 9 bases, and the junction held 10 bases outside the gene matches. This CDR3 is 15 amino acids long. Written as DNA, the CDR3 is TGTGCCAGCACCGGCCGGGACAGGGCGGGTTCACCCCTCCACTTT. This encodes CASTGRDRAGSPLHF.

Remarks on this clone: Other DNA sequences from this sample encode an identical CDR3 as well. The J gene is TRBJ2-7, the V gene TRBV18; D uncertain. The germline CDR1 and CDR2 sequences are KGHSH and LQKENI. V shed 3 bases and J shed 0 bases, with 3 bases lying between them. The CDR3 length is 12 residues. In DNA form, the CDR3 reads TGTGCCAGCTCACCGGCCTCCTACGAGCAGTACTTC. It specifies CASSPASYEQYF.

This CDR3 reads CASSLGDWYSGNTIYF. In DNA form, the CDR3 reads TGTGCCAGCAGCTTAGGAGATTGGTACTCTGGAAACACCATATATTTT. The chain carries TRBV7-9 and TRBJ1-3; D remains unclear. Trimming removed 1 base from V and 0 bases from J, with 10 bases in between. Germline V gene sequence: CDR1 SEHNR, CDR2 FQNEAQ (reference sequence). This CDR3 contains 16 residues. Drawing the rest from reference TRBV7-9 and TRBJ1-3, the complete variable domain is DTGVSQNPRHKITKRGQNVTFRCDPISEHNRLYWYRQTLGQGPEFLTYFQNEAQLEKSRLLSDRFSAERPKGSFSTLEIQRTEQGDSAMYLCASSLGDWYSGNTIYFGEGSWLTVV.

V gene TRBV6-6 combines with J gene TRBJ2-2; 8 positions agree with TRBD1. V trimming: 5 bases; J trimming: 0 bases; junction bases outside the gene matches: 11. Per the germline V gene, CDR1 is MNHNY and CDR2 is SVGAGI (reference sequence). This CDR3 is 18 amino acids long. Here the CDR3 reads CASSPRPGGISNTGELFF. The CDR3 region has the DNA TGTGCCAGCAGTCCCCGGCCAGGGGGCATATCGAACACCGGGGAGCTGTTTTTT.

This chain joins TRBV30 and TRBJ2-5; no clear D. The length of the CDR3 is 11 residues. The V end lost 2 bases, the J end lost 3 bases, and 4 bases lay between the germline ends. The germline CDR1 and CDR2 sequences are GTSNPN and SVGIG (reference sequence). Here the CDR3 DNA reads TGTGCCTGGAGTTTGAAAGAGACCCAGTACTTC. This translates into CAWSLKETQYF.

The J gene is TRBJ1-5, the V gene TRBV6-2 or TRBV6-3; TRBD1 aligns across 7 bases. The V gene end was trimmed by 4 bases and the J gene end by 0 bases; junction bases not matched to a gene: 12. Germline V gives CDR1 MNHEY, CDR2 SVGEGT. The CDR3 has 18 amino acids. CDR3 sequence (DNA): TGTGCCAGCAGTTTCGACAGGGAGGGGATTTATAGCAATCAGCCCCAGCATTTT. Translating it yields CASSFDREGIYSNQPQHF.

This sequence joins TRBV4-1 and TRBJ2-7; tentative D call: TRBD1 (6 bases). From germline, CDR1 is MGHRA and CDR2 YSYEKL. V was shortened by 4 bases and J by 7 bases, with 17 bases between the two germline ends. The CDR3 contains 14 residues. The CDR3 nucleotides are TGCGCCAGCAGCCTTCGACAGGCCCCTACGGAGCAGTACTTC. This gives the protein CASSLRQAPTEQYF.

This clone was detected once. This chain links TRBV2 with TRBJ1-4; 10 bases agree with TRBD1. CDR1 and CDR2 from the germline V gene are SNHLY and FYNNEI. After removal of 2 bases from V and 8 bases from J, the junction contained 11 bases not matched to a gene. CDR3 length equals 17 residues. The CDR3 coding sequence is TGTGCCAGCAGTGAACGACAGGGGGCGAGGGTGAACGAAAAACTGTTTTTT. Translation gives CASSERQGARVNEKLFF.

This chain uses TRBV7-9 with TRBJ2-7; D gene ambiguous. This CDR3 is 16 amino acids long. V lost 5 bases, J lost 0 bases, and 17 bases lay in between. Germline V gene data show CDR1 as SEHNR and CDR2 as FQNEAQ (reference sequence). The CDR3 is CASSLVTGPYSYEQYF. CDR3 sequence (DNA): TGTGCCAGCAGCCTAGTGACCGGGCCCTACTCCTACGAGCAGTACTTC.

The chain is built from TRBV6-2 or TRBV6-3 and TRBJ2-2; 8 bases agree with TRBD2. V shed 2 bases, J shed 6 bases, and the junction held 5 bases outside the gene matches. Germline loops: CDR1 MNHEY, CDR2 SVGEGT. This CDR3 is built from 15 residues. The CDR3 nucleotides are TGTGCCAGCAGTTACGAGCGGGAGTGGGCCGGGGAGCTGTTTTTT. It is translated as CASSYEREWAGELFF.

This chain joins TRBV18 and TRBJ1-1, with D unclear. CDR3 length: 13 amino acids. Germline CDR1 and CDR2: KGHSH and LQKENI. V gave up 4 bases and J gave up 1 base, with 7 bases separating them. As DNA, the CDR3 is TGTGCCAGCTCACGGGAGGGGAACACTGAAGCTTTCTTT. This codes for CASSREGNTEAFF.

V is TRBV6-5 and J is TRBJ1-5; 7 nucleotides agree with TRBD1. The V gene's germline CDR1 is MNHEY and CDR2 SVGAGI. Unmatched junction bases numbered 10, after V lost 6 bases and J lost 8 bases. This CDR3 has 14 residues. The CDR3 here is CASSSGTAVEPQHF. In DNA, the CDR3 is TGTGCCAGCAGCTCCGGGACAGCGGTGGAGCCCCAGCATTTT.

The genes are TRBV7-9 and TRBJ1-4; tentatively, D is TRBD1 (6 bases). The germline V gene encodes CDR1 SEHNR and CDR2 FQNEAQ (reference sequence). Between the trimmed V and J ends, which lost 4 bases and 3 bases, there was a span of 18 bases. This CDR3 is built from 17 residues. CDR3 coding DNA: TGTGCCAGCAGCTACCGTGGAGGGGGAAGGGCTAATGAAAAACTGTTTTTT. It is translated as CASSYRGGGRANEKLFF.